Listed below are T cell receptor beta chains from one sample, sequenced in a study of blood T cell repertoires in COVID-19. Sequencing was performed with immunoSEQ multiplex PCR; in TCRdb, only in-frame clones are kept and a portion is missing. The data show 300,000 to 350,000 clones, 90% seen once. The sample comprised PBMCs or T cells enriched from blood (not recorded which). The receptors stem from a young woman with acute COVID-19. The CDR3 runs from the conserved cysteine through the conserved F or W. A D gene is named only where the DNA matches it firmly. Clone size, where shown, is once, few, many, or a class for clones that have expanded.

D: NA
size: NA
J: TRBJ2-7
V: TRBV16
CDR3: CASSPKFSSLGGRYYEQYF
DNA: TGTGCCAGCAGCCCGAAATTTTCTAGTTTAGGTGGGAGGTACTACGAGCAGTACTTC

D: NA
size: NA
J: TRBJ2-1
V: TRBV2
CDR3: CASSDGQYNEQFF
DNA: TGTGCCAGCAGTGATGGGCAATACAATGAGCAGTTCTTC

D: NA
size: NA
J: TRBJ1-1
V: TRBV30
CDR3: CAWSRGVAGGEAFF
DNA: TGTGCCTGGAGTCGCGGGGTTGCTGGTGGTGAAGCTTTCTTT

D: NA
size: NA
J: TRBJ2-7
V: TRBV7-3
CDR3: CASSLMSGLTNEQYF
DNA: TGTGCCAGCAGCTTAATGTCCGGGTTAACCAACGAGCAGTACTTC

D: TRBD1
size: NA
J: TRBJ1-2
V: TRBV28
CDR3: CASRGGQISYGYTF
DNA: TGTGCCAGCAGGGGGGGACAGATTAGTTATGGCTACACCTTC

D: TRBD1
size: NA
J: TRBJ2-7
V: TRBV19
CDR3: CASSLGQVSSYEQYF
DNA: TGTGCCAGTAGTCTGGGACAGGTTAGCTCCTACGAGCAGTACTTC

D: NA
size: NA
J: TRBJ1-2
V: TRBV13
CDR3: CASSLPREAYGGYTF
DNA: TGTGCCAGCAGCCTTCCCCGGGAGGCTTATGGGGGCTACACCTTC

D: NA
size: NA
J: TRBJ1-2
V: TRBV11-3
CDR3: CASSLTGYFEGYTF
DNA: TGTGCCAGCAGCCTAACAGGGTATTTCGAGGGCTACACCTTC

D: NA
size: NA
J: TRBJ1-1
V: TRBV6-1
CDR3: CASSEHRQAMNTEAFF
DNA: TGTGCCAGCAGTGAACATCGGCAGGCGATGAACACTGAAGCTTTCTTT

D: NA
size: NA
J: TRBJ2-1
V: TRBV7-2
CDR3: CASSLEGRSYNEQFF
DNA: TGTGCCAGCAGCTTAGAGGGGCGCTCCTACAATGAGCAGTTCTTC

D: NA
size: NA
J: TRBJ1-6
V: TRBV4-1
CDR3: CASSQDLRGNSPLHF
DNA: TGCGCCAGCAGCCAAGATCTCAGGGGTAATTCACCCCTCCACTTT

D: TRBD1
size: NA
J: TRBJ1-4
V: TRBV24-1
CDR3: CATSDFTGGGILGNEKLFF
DNA: TGTGCCACCAGTGATTTCACAGGGGGCGGGATATTAGGTAATGAAAAACTGTTTTTT

D: TRBD1
size: NA
J: TRBJ1-5
V: TRBV28
CDR3: CASSGGQGDQPQHF
DNA: TGTGCCAGCAGTGGGGGACAGGGGGATCAGCCCCAGCATTTT

D: NA
size: NA
J: TRBJ1-5
V: TRBV18
CDR3: CASSPFGGAQGGNQPQHF
DNA: TGTGCCAGCTCACCTTTTGGGGGGGCCCAAGGGGGGAATCAGCCCCAGCATTTT

D: TRBD2
size: NA
J: TRBJ2-3
V: TRBV4-1
CDR3: CASSQVGSSPSLAGDSADTQYF
DNA: TGCGCCAGCAGCCAAGTCGGCTCCTCTCCAAGTCTAGCGGGAGATAGCGCAGATACGCAGTATTTT

D: NA
size: NA
J: TRBJ2-1
V: TRBV3-1/TRBV3-2
CDR3: CASSQGAVGEQFF
DNA: TGTGCCAGCAGCCAAGGGGCAGTTGGTGAGCAGTTCTTC

D: TRBD2
size: NA
J: TRBJ2-7
V: TRBV6-5
CDR3: CASSPTSGNSRQYF
DNA: TGTGCCAGCAGTCCGACTAGCGGGAATAGCAGGCAGTACTTC

D: NA
size: NA
J: TRBJ1-5
V: TRBV2
CDR3: CASSWAGGNQPQHF
DNA: TGTGCCAGTTCATGGGCAGGGGGCAATCAGCCCCAGCATTTT

D: NA
size: NA
J: TRBJ1-2
V: TRBV6-5
CDR3: CASSPGAGNYGYTF
DNA: TGTGCCAGCAGCCCCGGCGCGGGGAACTATGGCTACACCTTC

D: TRBD1
size: NA
J: TRBJ2-3
V: TRBV25-1
CDR3: CASSATDRGLRDTQYF
DNA: TGTGCCAGCAGTGCCACTGACAGGGGGCTCAGAGATACGCAGTATTTT

D: TRBD1
size: NA
J: TRBJ1-6
V: TRBV28
CDR3: CASSLVGPSTGINSPLHF
DNA: TGTGCCAGCAGTTTAGTTGGCCCGTCGACAGGGATTAATTCACCCCTCCACTTT

D: NA
size: once
J: TRBJ1-6
V: TRBV5-8
CDR3: CASSLVTGLRYNSPLHF
DNA: TGTGCCAGCAGCTTGGTCACGGGACTTAGGTATAATTCACCCCTCCACTTT

D: NA
size: NA
J: TRBJ1-1
V: TRBV2
CDR3: CASLNGNLNTEAFF
DNA: TGTGCCAGTCTAAACGGGAATTTGAACACTGAAGCTTTCTTT

D: TRBD2
size: once
J: TRBJ2-5
V: TRBV9
CDR3: CASSGAQETQYF
DNA: TGTGCCAGTAGCGGGGCCCAAGAGACCCAGTACTTC

D: TRBD1
size: NA
J: TRBJ2-3
V: TRBV7-9
CDR3: CASSSQGARGDTQYF
DNA: TGTGCCAGCAGCTCCCAGGGGGCGCGAGGAGATACGCAGTATTTT

D: NA
size: NA
J: TRBJ1-4
V: TRBV7-9
CDR3: CASSIRQATNEKLFF
DNA: TGTGCCAGCAGCATTAGACAGGCAACTAATGAAAAACTGTTTTTT

D: NA
size: NA
J: TRBJ2-6
V: TRBV6-5
CDR3: CASSLTGTGANVLTF
DNA: TGTGCCAGCAGTCTCACAGGGACTGGGGCCAACGTCCTGACTTTC

D: TRBD2
size: NA
J: TRBJ2-7
V: TRBV11-2
CDR3: CASSPGGNEQYF
DNA: TGTGCCAGCAGCCCGGGGGGGAACGAGCAGTACTTC

D: NA
size: NA
J: TRBJ2-7
V: TRBV28
CDR3: CASSLGGGSYEQYF
DNA: TGTGCCAGCAGTTTAGGGGGGGGCTCTTACGAGCAGTACTTC